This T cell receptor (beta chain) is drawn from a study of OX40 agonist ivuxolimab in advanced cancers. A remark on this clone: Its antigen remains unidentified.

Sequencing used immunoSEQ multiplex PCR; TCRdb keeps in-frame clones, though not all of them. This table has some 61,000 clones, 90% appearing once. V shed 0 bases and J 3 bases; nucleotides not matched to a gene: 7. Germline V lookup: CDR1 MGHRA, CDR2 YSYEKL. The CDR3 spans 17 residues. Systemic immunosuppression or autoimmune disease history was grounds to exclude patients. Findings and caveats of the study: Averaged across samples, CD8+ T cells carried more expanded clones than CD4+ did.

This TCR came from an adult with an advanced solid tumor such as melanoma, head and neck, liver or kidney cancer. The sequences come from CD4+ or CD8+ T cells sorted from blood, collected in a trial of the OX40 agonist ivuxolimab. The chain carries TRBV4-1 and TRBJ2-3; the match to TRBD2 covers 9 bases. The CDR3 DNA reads TGCGCCAGCAGCCAAGAAGGAAATAGCGGGGGAACAGATACGCAGTATTTT. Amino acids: CASSQEGNSGGTDTQYF.